The T cell receptor beta chain described here comes from a study of blood T cell repertoires in COVID-19. This clone was counted only a few times. Sequencing used immunoSEQ multiplex PCR; TCRdb keeps in-frame clones, though not all of them. Of about 25,000 clones detected, around 86% appear once; the ten largest clones hold roughly 7.6%. Sequenced: peripheral blood. The clonotype was recovered from a man aged 50 to 59 with active COVID-19.

The CDR3 protein is CASNVGDEKLFF. CDR3 nucleotides: TGTGCCAGCAACGTTGGAGATGAAAAACTGTTTTTT. The chain couples TRBV28 to TRBJ1-4; no clear D gene. Germline CDR1 reads MDHEN; CDR2 reads SYDVKM. V was cut by 7 bases and J by 6 bases, with 9 bases left in between. CDR3 length equals 12 residues. Full variable domain (outside the CDR3, taken from reference TRBV28 and TRBJ1-4): DVKVTQSSRYLVKRTGEKVFLECVQDMDHENMFWYRQDPGLGLRLIYFSYDVKMKEKGDIPEGYSVSREKKERFSLILESASTNQTSMYLCASNVGDEKLFFGSGTQLSVL.